This T cell receptor beta chain was sequenced in a study of technical replicates of blood from a handful of donors. TCRdb's copy holds only in-frame clones and misses some; the assay was immunoSEQ multiplex PCR. The sample comprises 95,000 to 100,000 clones, nearly 96% of which are singletons, and approximately 0.2% rests with the top ten. The V end was cut by 5 bases, the J end by 4 bases, with 16 bases between. From germline, CDR1 is MNHEY and CDR2 SVGAGI. This CDR3 has 15 amino acids. Sequenced: T cells isolated from PBMCs. V gene TRBV6-5 combines with J gene TRBJ2-3; TRBD2 is a possible D gene (6 bases). The receptor was isolated from a human donor in good health. CDR3 bases: TGTGCCAGCAGTCCCCAGGGCCTAGCGTCAGATACGCAGTATTTT. Protein sequence: CASSPQGLASDTQYF.